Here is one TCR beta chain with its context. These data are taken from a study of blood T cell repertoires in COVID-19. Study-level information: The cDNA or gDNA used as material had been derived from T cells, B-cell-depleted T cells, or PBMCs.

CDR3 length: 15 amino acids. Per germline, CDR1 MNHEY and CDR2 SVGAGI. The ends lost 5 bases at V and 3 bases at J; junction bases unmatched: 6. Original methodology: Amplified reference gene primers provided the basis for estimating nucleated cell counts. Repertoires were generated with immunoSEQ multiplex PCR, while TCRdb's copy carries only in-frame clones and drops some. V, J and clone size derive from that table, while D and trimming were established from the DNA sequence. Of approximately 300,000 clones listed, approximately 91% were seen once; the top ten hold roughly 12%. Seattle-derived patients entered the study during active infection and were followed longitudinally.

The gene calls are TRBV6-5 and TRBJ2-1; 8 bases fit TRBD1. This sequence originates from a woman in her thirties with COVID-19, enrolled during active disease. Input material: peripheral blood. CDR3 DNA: TGTGCCAGCAGTAAGGACAGGGCGATCTACAATGAGCAGTTCTTC. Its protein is CASSKDRAIYNEQFF.